The clone carrying this T cell receptor beta chain has just a few counts. No antigen is known for it. These data originate in a study of T cells after yellow fever vaccination. TCRdb processed the 5' RACE reads anew with MiXCR; each CDR3 protein has one entry. This sample has 450,000 to 550,000 distinct CDR3 sequences, with less than 25% found just once. This CDR3 is 13 amino acids long. V was clipped by 3 bases and J by 15 bases, with 18 bases between them. CDR1 MDHEN and CDR2 SYDVKM come from the germline V gene. The study, taken as a whole, reports: Bulk-population clonotypes that are abundant could appear as contaminants in FACS-sorted repertoires. The CD4 and CD8 compartments had a small share of their clonotypes in common.

The sequence came from a man between 18 and 29 years old who received the YFV17D yellow fever vaccine. The chain links TRBV28 to TRBJ2-1; no firm D call. The material sequenced was PBMCs, taken 21 days after the first yellow fever vaccination. The CDR3 DNA is TGTGCCAGCAGTTTGAAGGAGTACGACATGACGTTCTTC. Translating it yields CASSLKEYDMTFF.